These 20 T cell receptor beta chains share one sample of origin, sequenced in a study of technical replicates of blood from several donors (dated by TCRdb to about 2017). The protocol used for the library was the immunoSEQ multiplex PCR assay. Held by TCRdb, this immuneACCESS table contains in-frame sequences only and omits some clones. Under half of the omission traces to an unresolved V gene where checked; the cause of the rest is unknown. This sample lists roughly 71,000 clones; around 96% were detected once. 0.3% to 0.5% of the sample comes from the top ten. Sequenced input: T cells isolated from PBMCs. All receptors derive from a human donor in good health.

The CDR3: CASSWSGGNTEAFF. Here the CDR3 DNA reads TGTGCCAGCAGCTGGTCCGGGGGGAACACTGAAGCTTTCTTT. The gene calls are TRBV7-9 and TRBJ1-1, with D tentatively TRBD1 (5 bases). There are 14 residues in the CDR3. Trimming pared 4 bases from V and 1 base from J, leaving 10 bases between. CDR1 SEHNR and CDR2 FQNEAQ come from the germline V gene (reference sequence).

CDR3 nucleotide sequence: TGTGCCAGCAGCACCCCCGTGAGGTTCGAGCAGTACTTC. Protein: CASSTPVRFEQYF. The rearrangement links TRBV21-1 to TRBJ2-7; the table's D call, TRBD2, was not checked against the DNA. TRBV21-1 is flagged as a pseudogene. The CDR3 length is 13 residues.

The chain recombines TRBV9 with TRBJ1-4, with D tentatively TRBD1 (6 bases). This CDR3 comprises 16 residues. Trimming removed 0 bases from V and 6 bases from J, with 15 bases in between. The germline V gene has CDR1 SGDLS and CDR2 YYNGEE. The CDR3 DNA sequence: TGTGCCAGCAGCGTAGGCGCACAGGGCTATTATGAAAAACTGTTTTTT. Amino acids: CASSVGAQGYYEKLFF.

The rearrangement joins TRBV7-2 to TRBJ2-7, with 15 positions matching TRBD2. Germline V gene lookup returns CDR1 SGHTA and CDR2 FQGNSA. J lost 5 bases, V lost 5 bases, and 16 bases had no gene match. This CDR3 has 19 residues. CDR3 residues: CASSILGLAGGPLWNEQYF. CDR3 coding DNA: TGTGCCAGCAGCATCCTAGGACTAGCGGGAGGGCCGCTTTGGAACGAGCAGTACTTC.

This sequence joins TRBV10-3 and TRBJ1-2; 7 bases fit TRBD1. Looked up from germline, CDR1 is ENHRY and CDR2 is SYGVKD. CDR3 length equals 16 residues. V was clipped by 3 bases and J by 2 bases; unmatched bases: 9. CDR3 DNA: TGTGCCATCAGTGAACCGCCGGGACAGACGAACTATGGCTACACCTTC. It translates to CAISEPPGQTNYGYTF.

The J gene is TRBJ1-2, the V gene TRBV6-5; 10 bases line up with TRBD1. V dropped 5 bases and J dropped 8; count of bases not matched to a gene: 5. CDR3 length: 13 amino acids. The germline CDR1 and CDR2 sequences are MNHEY and SVGAGI. CDR3 sequence: CASSDRGLGGYTF. The CDR3 DNA sequence: TGTGCCAGCAGTGACAGGGGGCTGGGCGGCTACACCTTC.

J is TRBJ1-5 and V is TRBV2; D not resolved. Germline loops: CDR1 SNHLY, CDR2 FYNNEI. The CDR3 is 13 amino acids. Trimming cost V 5 bases and J 6 bases, with 11 bases left between them. As DNA, the CDR3 is TGTGCCAGCAGTTACGGAAGCGGTCAGCCCCAGCATTTT. It specifies CASSYGSGQPQHF.

The chain links TRBV6-1 to TRBJ2-7; 7 bases line up with TRBD1. V was clipped by 7 bases and J by 4 bases; unmatched bases: 7. The CDR3 contains 13 residues. Germline V gene sequence: CDR1 MNHNS, CDR2 SASEGT. CDR3 in amino acids: CASNRDSNYEQYF. CDR3 in DNA: TGTGCCAGCAACCGGGACAGTAATTACGAGCAGTACTTC.

The chain employs TRBV27 and TRBJ1-4, with no clear D. V lost 4 bases and J 0 bases, leaving 12 bases between the germline ends. The CDR3 is 16 residues long. Germline V gives CDR1 MNHEY, CDR2 SMNVEV (reference sequence). CDR3 sequence reads: CASSSKSGPTNEKLFF. The CDR3 DNA reads TGTGCCAGCAGTTCCAAAAGCGGACCAACTAATGAAAAACTGTTTTTT.

J is TRBJ1-1 and V is TRBV28; the match to TRBD1 covers 8 bases. Germline V gene sequence: CDR1 MDHEN, CDR2 SYDVKM. There are 15 residues in the CDR3. Germline trimming cut 7 bases from V and 0 bases from J; bases unmatched to any gene: 7. The CDR3 DNA sequence: TGTGCCAGCATCTCTGACAGGGGCCTGAACACTGAAGCTTTCTTT. Translating it yields CASISDRGLNTEAFF. Full variable domain (outside the CDR3, taken from reference TRBV28 and TRBJ1-1): DVKVTQSSRYLVKRTGEKVFLECVQDMDHENMFWYRQDPGLGLRLIYFSYDVKMKEKGDIPEGYSVSREKKERFSLILESASTNQTSMYLCASISDRGLNTEAFFGQGTRLTVV.

The chain recombines TRBV5-1 with TRBJ2-6; D may be TRBD1 (5 bases). Trimming pared 2 bases from V and 0 bases from J, leaving 9 bases between. CDR1 and CDR2 from the germline V gene are SGHRS and YFSETQ. The CDR3 loop spans 16 amino acids. For the CDR3, the DNA is TGCGCCAGCAGCTTACATCAGGGCTCTGGGGCCAACGTCCTGACTTTC. Protein: CASSLHQGSGANVLTF.

The chain joins TRBV6-6 to TRBJ1-4; D might be TRBD1 (6 bases). The V end lost 6 bases, the J end lost 6 bases, and 14 bases lay between the germline ends. CDR3 length: 14 residues. Germline V gene lookup returns CDR1 MNHNY and CDR2 SVGAGI (reference sequence). The CDR3 DNA is TGTGCCAGCAGAAGACAGGTCTCGGATGAAAAACTGTTTTTT. It encodes CASRRQVSDEKLFF.

The chain combines TRBV6-5 with TRBJ2-7; the D is unclear. Trimming took 0 bases from V and 2 from J, leaving 5 bases between them. Per the germline V gene, CDR1 is MNHEY and CDR2 is SVGAGI. The CDR3 runs 13 residues. The CDR3: CASSYSPTYEQYF. CDR3 bases: TGTGCCAGCAGTTACTCCCCAACCTACGAGCAGTACTTC.

The chain recombines TRBV28 with TRBJ1-3; D unclear. Trimming left V 9 bases short and J 0 bases short, with 9 bases between. The CDR3 has 13 residues. Germline V gene sequence: CDR1 MDHEN, CDR2 SYDVKM. CDR3 DNA: TGTGCCAGTGGACTGTACTCTGGAAACACCATATATTTT. It encodes CASGLYSGNTIYF.

The chain couples TRBV10-3 to TRBJ2-7; 9 bases match TRBD2. The CDR3 loop spans 16 amino acids. Germline values: CDR1 ENHRY, CDR2 SYGVKD. The V gene end was trimmed by 4 bases and the J gene end by 0 bases; junction bases not matched to a gene: 7. CDR3: CAISGALAGSSYEQYF. CDR3 nucleotides: TGTGCCATCAGTGGAGCCCTAGCGGGAAGCTCCTACGAGCAGTACTTC.

This chain uses TRBV19 with TRBJ1-1, with D possibly being TRBD1 (5 bases). Germline V gene lookup returns CDR1 LNHDA and CDR2 SQIVND (reference sequence). The CDR3 contains 14 residues. V was trimmed by 5 bases and J by 4 bases, leaving 14 bases between them. CDR3 amino acids: CASSSPGWSTEAFF. The CDR3 bases are TGTGCCAGTAGTTCTCCAGGGTGGAGCACTGAAGCTTTCTTT.

The genes are TRBV11-1 and TRBJ2-7; 7 bases are shared with TRBD2. This CDR3 is built from 15 residues. The V segment lost 1 base and the J segment 4 bases; nucleotides outside the gene matches: 7. The V gene's germline CDR1 is SGHAT and CDR2 FQDESV (reference sequence). CDR3 sequence reads: CASSLDRTSGYEQYF. DNA of the CDR3: TGTGCCAGCAGCTTAGACCGGACTAGTGGTTACGAGCAGTACTTC.

The J gene is TRBJ2-3, the V gene TRBV7-2; 10 bases align to TRBD2. The CDR3 consists of 18 residues. J was trimmed by 2 bases and V by 4 bases; bases with no gene match: 12. Germline values: CDR1 SGHTA, CDR2 FQGNSA. This CDR3 reads CASSSFLERGGITDTQYF. CDR3 DNA sequence: TGTGCCAGCAGCTCCTTTTTGGAGCGGGGGGGTATCACAGATACGCAGTATTTT. The complete variable domain, with remaining parts taken from reference TRBV7-2 and TRBJ2-3, reads GAGVSQSPSNKVTEKGKDVELRCDPISGHTALYWYRQSLGQGLEFLIYFQGNSAPDKSGLPSDRFSAERTGGSVSTLTIQRTQQEDSAVYLCASSSFLERGGITDTQYFGPGTRLTVL.

The chain employs TRBV5-4 and TRBJ1-4; D may be TRBD1 (5 bases). V gave up 6 bases and J gave up 6 bases, with 18 bases separating them. This CDR3 is 15 amino acids long. Germline assignment: CDR1 SGHNT and CDR2 YYREEE (reference sequence). The CDR3 protein is CASTRDLGWDEKLFF. CDR3 DNA sequence: TGTGCCAGCACCCGGGACTTAGGGTGGGATGAAAAACTGTTTTTT. The full variable domain, completed using reference TRBV5-4 and TRBJ1-4, is ETGVTQSPTHLIKTRGQQVTLRCSSQSGHNTVSWYQQALGQGPQFIFQYYREEENGRGNFPPRFSGLQFPNYSSELNVNALELDDSALYLCASTRDLGWDEKLFFGSGTQLSVL.

This clone has only one observation. The gene calls are TRBV6-5 and TRBJ2-1, with a possible D match to TRBD2 (6 bases). Germline CDR1 MNHEY, CDR2 SVGAGI. The CDR3 totals 16 residues. Trimming shortened V by 1 base and J by 4 bases, and 14 bases separated the two germline ends. In DNA, the CDR3 is TGTGCCAGCAGTTACTTTGCGGGGCCCTCTTACAATGAGCAGTTCTTC. Translation gives CASSYFAGPSYNEQFF.